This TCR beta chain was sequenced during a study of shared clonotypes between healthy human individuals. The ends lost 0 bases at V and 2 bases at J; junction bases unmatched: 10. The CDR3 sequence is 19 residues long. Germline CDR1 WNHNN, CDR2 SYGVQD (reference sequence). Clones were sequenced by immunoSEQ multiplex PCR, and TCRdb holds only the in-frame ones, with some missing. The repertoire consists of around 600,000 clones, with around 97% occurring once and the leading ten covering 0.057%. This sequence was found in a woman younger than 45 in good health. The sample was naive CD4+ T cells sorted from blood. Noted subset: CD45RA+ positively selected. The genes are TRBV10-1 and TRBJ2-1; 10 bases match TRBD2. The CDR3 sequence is CASSESAGGPIEPYNEQFF. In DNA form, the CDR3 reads TGCGCCAGCAGTGAGTCAGCGGGAGGGCCAATTGAACCCTACAATGAGCAGTTCTTC.